Presented here are 22 T cell receptor beta chains from one specimen sequenced in a study of tissue T cells after allogeneic stem cell transplantation. This table comes from immunoSEQ multiplex PCR, and its TCRdb copy is limited to in-frame clones, with some not included. Seen here are roughly 6,800 clones, roughly half observed once, and the top ten hold about 5%. Time point reported: mouse harvest day 7 after allogeneic transplant. Tail vein injection delivered 10^7 T-cell-depleted bone marrow cells and 10^6 splenic CD5+ T cells. The sequenced material came from gut tissue. Receptors originate from a female BALB/c mouse given C57BL/6 T cells with graft-versus-host disease after an allogeneic hematopoietic cell transplant.

This clone was recorded a few times. Gene names and germline match the mouse. The read ends 1 residue early relative to the CDR3; the germline J gene fills the gap. V usage is TRBV15 and J usage is TRBJ2-1; 8 bases line up with TRBD2. CDR3 size: 15 residues. Germline values: CDR1 SGHND, CDR2 FRSKSL. V lost 7 bases to trimming and J lost 1 base; unmatched junction nucleotides: 6. The part of the CDR3 DNA that was read is TGTGCCAGCACCCCGGACTGGGAGAACTATGCTGAGCAGTTC. It codes for CASTPDWENYAEQF. The full-length CDR3 reads as CASTPDWENYAEQFF.

Of note for this clone: The listed genes are named as in mouse. The CDR3 end is not reached by the read, which stops 1 residue before it; the germline J gene fills it in. The chain couples TRBV26 to TRBJ2-1; 7 nucleotides line up with TRBD2. The germline gives CDR1 KGHPV, CDR2 FQNQEV (reference sequence). V lost 4 bases, J lost 1 base, and 4 bases stayed unmatched. The CDR3 spans 15 residues. The CDR3 sequence is CASSPTGGNYAEQFF. The DNA read from the CDR3 is TGTGCCAGCAGTCCCACGGGGGGGAACTATGCTGAGCAGTTC.

Note on this clone: Gene names follow the mouse nomenclature. With the read ending 1 residue before the CDR3 end, the germline J gene is used to fill in that end. This rearrangement joins TRBV13-1 to TRBJ2-5, with 14 nucleotides matching TRBD2. The CDR3 has 16 amino acids. The trim removed 1 base at V and 5 bases at J, leaving 3 bases unmatched. Germline V CDR1 and CDR2: NSHNY, SYGAGN. Incomplete CDR3 DNA: TGTGCCAGCAGTGATTTGGGACTGGGGGGGCGAGACACCCAGTAC. It encodes CASSDLGLGGRDTQY. The CDR3 as a whole reads CASSDLGLGGRDTQYF.

This clone was counted between two and nine times. Gene and germline names: mouse. The CDR3 extends 1 residue past the end of the read, so its final part is completed from the germline J gene. The chain employs TRBV23 and TRBJ2-1; TRBD2 reflects the table's D call only, with no check against the DNA. This CDR3 comprises 16 residues. Germline lookup yields CDR1 KGHTA and CDR2 FQNQQP. The CDR3 is CSSSQYGTVNYAEQFF. The part of the CDR3 DNA that was read is TGCTCCAGCAGTCAATACGGGACTGTCAACTATGCTGAGCAGTTC.

Regarding this clone: The gene symbols are mouse symbols. The CDR3 end lies 1 residue beyond the end of the read and is filled in from the germline J gene. The chain carries TRBV26 and TRBJ2-3; 9 nucleotides agree with TRBD1. CDR3 size: 14 residues. Germline CDR1 is KGHPV and CDR2 is FQNQEV (reference sequence). V was pared by 6 bases and J by 4 bases, with 5 bases of the junction left unmatched. The CDR3 bases that were read are TGTGCCAGCAGGCCGGGACAGGGATCAGAAACGCTGTAT. This translates into CASRPGQGSETLY. The CDR3 as a whole reads CASRPGQGSETLYF.

In this sample, this clone turned up a few times. Mouse gene names and germline throughout. The read falls 1 residue short of the CDR3 end, and the missing part is taken from the germline J gene. The V and J genes are TRBV19 and TRBJ2-7; 13 bases fit TRBD2. The germline CDR1 and CDR2 sequences are FNHDT and SITEND (reference sequence). The CDR3 runs 15 residues. The V segment lost 2 bases and the J segment 5 bases; nucleotides outside the gene matches: 4. This CDR3 is CASSIGLGGRDEQYF. The sequenced CDR3 bases are TGTGCCAGCAGTATCGGACTGGGGGGGCGCGATGAACAGTAC.

The count of this clone is one. Here the gene names and germline are mouse. The CDR3 is cut off 1 residue early in the read; its end comes from the germline J gene. The chain has TRBV20 and TRBJ1-1; the D gene is possibly TRBD1 (5 bases). The V and J ends lost 3 bases and 0 bases respectively, with 8 bases between them. The germline CDR1 and CDR2 sequences are GFQATS and STVNSAI. The CDR3 is made up of 13 amino acids. The CDR3 is CGARQVANTEVFF. CDR3 DNA (partial): TGTGGTGCTAGACAGGTTGCAAACACAGAAGTCTTC.

Of note for this clone: Gene names and germline match the mouse. The observed sequence ends 1 residue before the CDR3 terminus, with the missing tail filled in from the germline J gene. This chain joins TRBV26 and TRBJ1-3; D is possibly TRBD1 (5 bases). CDR3 length: 14 residues. CDR1 and CDR2 from the germline V gene are KGHPV and FQNQEV (reference sequence). The ends were cut back, 4 bases at V and 1 base at J, with 8 bases in the middle. This CDR3 is CASSPQGSGNTLYF. CDR3 DNA, as far as it was read: TGTGCCAGCAGTCCCCAGGGCTCTGGAAATACGCTCTAT.

In regard to this clone: Mouse germline and gene names are used. Sequencing ends 1 residue short of the CDR3 end; the germline J gene provides the rest. The J gene is TRBJ1-1, the V gene TRBV23. CDR3 length equals 12 residues. Germline-derived CDR1 and CDR2 are KGHTA and FQNQQP. This chain's CDR3 is CSSSQGNTEVFF. The sequenced CDR3 bases are TGCTCCAGCAGTCAGGGGAACACAGAAGTCTTC.

As regards this clone: Gene labels here are mouse ones. Coverage ceases 1 residue before the CDR3 finishes, and the germline J gene fills in the end. V is TRBV16 and J is TRBJ1-2; 9 bases are shared with TRBD1. CDR1 SGHSA and CDR2 FRNQAP come from the germline V gene. With V trimmed by 5 bases and J by 0 bases, 7 bases remained unmatched. This CDR3 has 16 amino acids. CDR3 loop: CASSPPGQGSNSDYTF. The CDR3 DNA, read in part, is TGTGCAAGCAGCCCTCCGGGACAGGGTTCAAACTCCGACTACACC.

This clone was detected only a few times. Gene names follow the mouse nomenclature. The covered CDR3 bases are TGTGCCAGCAGTCTAGGCACCCATTCTGGAAATACGCTCTAT. Its translation is CASSLGTHSGNTLY. The full-length CDR3 reads as CASSLGTHSGNTLYF. The chain combines TRBV26 with TRBJ1-3; no firm D call. The read ends 1 residue shy of where the CDR3 ends; the end is completed using the germline J gene. Per the germline V gene, CDR1 is KGHPV and CDR2 is FQNQEV (reference sequence). Trimming removed 3 bases from V and 0 bases from J, with 9 bases in between. The CDR3 length is 15 residues.

Comment on this clone: Here the gene names and germline are mouse. The sequence runs out 1 residue before the end of the CDR3; the remainder is reconstructed from the germline J gene. The chain uses TRBV31 and TRBJ2-3; D may be TRBD2 (6 bases). V lost 5 bases and J lost 0, with 12 bases in between. The CDR3 sequence is 14 residues long. The V gene's germline CDR1 is GKSSPN and CDR2 SITVG. Incomplete CDR3 DNA: TGTGCCTGGGTACTGGGTCCTAGTGCAGAAACGCTGTAT. This encodes CAWVLGPSAETLY. The whole CDR3 region reads CAWVLGPSAETLYF.

Points on this clone: Gene names are the mouse ones. The missing CDR3 end, 1 residue past where the read stops, is filled in from the germline J gene. The same CDR3 also results from other DNA sequences found in this sample. V gene TRBV16 combines with J gene TRBJ1-6; D call uncertain. TRBJ1-6 is identified as an open reading frame with a role that is uncertain. Germline values: CDR1 SGHSA, CDR2 FRNQAP. The CDR3 is made up of 13 amino acids. V was clipped by 0 bases and J by 6 bases, with 3 bases between them. The CDR3 is CASSLDSNSPLYF. The covered CDR3 bases are TGTGCAAGCAGCTTAGATTCTAATTCGCCCCTCTAC.

Comments on this clone: Any gene name here is a mouse gene name. The read terminates 1 residue before the CDR3 end, so the remaining end is supplied by the germline J gene. The gene calls are TRBV4 and TRBJ2-2; 10 nucleotides line up with TRBD2. There are 14 residues in the CDR3. V dropped 6 bases and J dropped 4; count of bases not matched to a gene: 2. Germline lookup yields CDR1 LGHDT and CDR2 YNNKQL (reference sequence). CDR3 DNA, as far as it was read: TGTGCCAGCAGAAGACTGGGGGGCACCGGGCAGCTCTAC. This gives the protein CASRRLGGTGQLY. The whole CDR3 sequence is CASRRLGGTGQLYF.

For this clone: Gene names denote mouse genes. The read falls 1 residue short of the CDR3 end, and the missing part is taken from the germline J gene. This chain connects TRBV19 to TRBJ2-5; TRBD2 aligns across 7 bases. The germline V gene encodes CDR1 FNHDT and CDR2 SITEND (reference sequence). The CDR3 is made up of 16 amino acids. J was trimmed by 0 bases and V by 2 bases; bases with no gene match: 6. The covered CDR3 bases are TGTGCCAGCAGTATCCTACTGGGGATTAACCAAGACACCCAGTAC. This codes for CASSILLGINQDTQY. The whole CDR3 protein reads CASSILLGINQDTQYF.

The table lists this clone with a few counts. Gene names follow the mouse nomenclature. The observed sequence ends 1 residue before the CDR3 terminus, with the missing tail filled in from the germline J gene. The J gene is TRBJ1-5, the V gene TRBV23; the DNA was not used to check the table's D call, TRBD1. Germline CDR1 is KGHTA and CDR2 is FQNQQP. This CDR3 is 15 amino acids long. CDR3 loop: CSSSQSRGGNQAPLF. Partial CDR3 DNA: TGCTCCAGCAGTCAATCAAGAGGGGGCAACCAGGCTCCGCTT. The full variable domain, in which reference TRBV23 and TRBJ1-5 provide the parts outside the CDR3, is DAAVTQKPRYLIKMKGQEAEMKCIPEKGHTAVFWYQQKQSKELKFLIYFQNQQPLDQIDMVKERFSAVCPSSSLCSLGIRTCEAEDSALYLCSSSQSRGGNQAPLFGEGTRLSVL.

This clone was recorded a few times. The listed genes are named as in mouse. The read gets to within 1 residue of the CDR3 end, and the germline J gene fills in the rest. J is TRBJ2-2 and V is TRBV30; unclear D gene. Trimming pared 0 bases from V and 0 bases from J, leaving 5 bases between. CDR3 length: 14 residues. Germline V gene lookup returns CDR1 SQVVS and CDR2 ANEGSEA. CDR3 sequence: CSSRDPSNTGQLYF. The CDR3 bases that were read are TGTAGTTCTAGAGATCCATCAAACACCGGGCAGCTCTAC.

A note on this clone: The listed genes are named as in mouse. Sequencing ends 1 residue short of the CDR3 end; the germline J gene provides the rest. The J gene is TRBJ2-1, the V gene TRBV3; TRBD2 matches at 7 bases. V was clipped by 4 bases and J by 7 bases; unmatched bases: 4. Per germline, CDR1 SNHLY and CDR2 FYNGKV (reference sequence). The CDR3 has 13 residues. CDR3 sequence: CASSWGLRAEQFF. The covered CDR3 bases are TGTGCCAGCAGCTGGGGACTGAGGGCTGAGCAGTTC.

Concerning this clone itself: Germline and genes: mouse. The CDR3 end is not reached by the read, which stops 1 residue before it; the germline J gene fills it in. This rearrangement joins TRBV3 to TRBJ1-1, with 9 bases matching TRBD1. Germline CDR1 is SNHLY and CDR2 is FYNGKV (reference sequence). The CDR3 length is 15 residues. Trimming took 5 bases from V and 5 from J; bases not matched to a gene: 9. CDR3 sequence: CASSPLTGGKTEVFF. CDR3 DNA (partial): TGTGCCAGCAGCCCCTTGACAGGGGGAAAGACAGAAGTCTTC.

Worth noting for this clone: Gene names denote mouse genes. The read gets to within 1 residue of the CDR3 end, and the germline J gene fills in the rest. V is TRBV23 and J is TRBJ2-5; no DNA check was done on the table's D call, TRBD1. Germline CDR1 reads KGHTA; CDR2 reads FQNQQP. The CDR3 extends over 14 amino acids. CDR3 sequence reads: CSSSQRDRKDTQYF. The covered CDR3 bases are TGCTCCAGCAGTCAAAGGGACAGAAAAGACACCCAGTAC.

On this clone itself: Each gene name is a mouse one. The read comes to an end 1 residue before the CDR3 does, leaving the germline J gene to fill in the end. Different DNA sequences within this sample yield the same CDR3. This chain links TRBV26 with TRBJ2-5, with a tentative D call TRBD1 (6 bases). Trimming took 6 bases from V and 0 from J, leaving 10 bases between them. The CDR3 totals 14 residues. The V gene's germline CDR1 is KGHPV and CDR2 FQNQEV (reference sequence). CDR3 amino acids: CASSRTVNQDTQYF. The covered CDR3 bases are TGTGCCAGCAGCCGGACAGTTAACCAAGACACCCAGTAC.

Remarks on this clone: The gene symbols are mouse symbols. The read gets to within 1 residue of the CDR3 end, and the germline J gene fills in the rest. The chain is built from TRBV26 and TRBJ2-2, with D possibly called TRBD1 or TRBD2 (5 bases each). The CDR3 totals 13 residues. The V end was cut by 6 bases, the J end by 2 bases, with 7 bases between. Germline V CDR1 and CDR2: KGHPV, FQNQEV (reference sequence). The CDR3 loop is CASSRDNTGQLYF. The CDR3 DNA, read in part, is TGTGCCAGCAGCCGGGACAACACCGGGCAGCTCTAC.